This T cell receptor beta chain stems from a study of radiation and T cells in renal cell carcinoma. Overall study findings and caveats: In blood, top tumor clones expanded by 2 weeks, shrinking by 4.

Comment on this clone: The antigen remains undetermined.

The germline gives CDR1 SGHTA, CDR2 FQGNSA. The CDR3 totals 14 residues. V trimming: 3 bases; J trimming: 2 bases; junction bases outside the gene matches: 3. As to time point: blood 2 weeks post-SBRT. The treatment was: 15 Gy SBRT to primary tumor, nephrectomy 4 weeks later. The repertoire was sequenced with immunoSEQ multiplex PCR; TCRdb's copy has only in-frame clones and lacks some. This sample carries 70,000 or so clones, roughly 80% of them seen once, and the ten largest clones take 5.8%. This clonotype was sampled from a man between 60 and 70 years old with renal cell carcinoma. V is TRBV7-2 and J is TRBJ2-7, with 8 bases matching TRBD1. This specimen consisted of blood, obtained from a patient whose treatment included radiotherapy and nephrectomy. Here the CDR3 DNA reads TGTGCCAGCAGCTTCAGACAGGGGACCTACGAGCAGTACTTC. It is translated as CASSFRQGTYEQYF.